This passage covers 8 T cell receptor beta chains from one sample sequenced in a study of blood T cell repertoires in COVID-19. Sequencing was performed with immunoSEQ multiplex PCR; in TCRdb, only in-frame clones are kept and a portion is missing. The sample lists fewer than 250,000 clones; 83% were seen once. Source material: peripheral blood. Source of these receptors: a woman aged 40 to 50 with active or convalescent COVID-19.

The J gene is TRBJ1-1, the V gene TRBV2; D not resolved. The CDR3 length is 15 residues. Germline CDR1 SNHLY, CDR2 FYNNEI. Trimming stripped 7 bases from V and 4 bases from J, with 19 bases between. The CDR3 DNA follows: TGTGCCAGCACCCCGACAATTGGCCCAAGCACTGAAGCTTTCTTT. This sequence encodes CASTPTIGPSTEAFF.

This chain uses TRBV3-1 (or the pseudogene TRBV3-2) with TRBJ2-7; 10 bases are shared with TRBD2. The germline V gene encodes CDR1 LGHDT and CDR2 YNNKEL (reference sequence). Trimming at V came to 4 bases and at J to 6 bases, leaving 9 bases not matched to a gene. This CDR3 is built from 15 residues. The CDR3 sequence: CASSLLAGAGVEQYF. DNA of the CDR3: TGTGCCAGCAGCCTTCTAGCGGGAGCCGGGGTCGAGCAGTACTTC.

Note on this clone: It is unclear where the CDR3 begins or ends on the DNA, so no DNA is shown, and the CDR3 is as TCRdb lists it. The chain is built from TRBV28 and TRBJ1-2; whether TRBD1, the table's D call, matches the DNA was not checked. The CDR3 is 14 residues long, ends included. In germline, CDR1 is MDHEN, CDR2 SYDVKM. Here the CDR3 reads CASSSGQGAGGYTF.

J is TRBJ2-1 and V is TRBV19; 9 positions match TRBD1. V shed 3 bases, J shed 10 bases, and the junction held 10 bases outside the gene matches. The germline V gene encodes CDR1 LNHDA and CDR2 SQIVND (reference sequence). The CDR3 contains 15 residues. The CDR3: CASSIGMTGGTEQFF. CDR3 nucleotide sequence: TGTGCCAGTAGTATCGGAATGACAGGGGGAACCGAGCAGTTCTTC. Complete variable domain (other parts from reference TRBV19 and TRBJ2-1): DGGITQSPKYLFRKEGQNVTLSCEQNLNHDAMYWYRQDPGQGLRLIYYSQIVNDFQKGDIAEGYSVSREKKESFPLTVTSAQKNPTAFYLCASSIGMTGGTEQFFGPGTRLTVL.

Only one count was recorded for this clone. CDR3 DNA sequence: TGTGCCAGCTCACCTCGTGGACTAGCGGGGGGCCGGAACACCGGGGAGCTGTTTTTT. It encodes CASSPRGLAGGRNTGELFF. The chain couples TRBV18 to TRBJ2-2; TRBD2 agrees at 14 bases. Unmatched junction bases numbered 7, after V lost 3 bases and J lost 1 base. This CDR3 comprises 19 residues. The germline V gene has CDR1 KGHSH and CDR2 LQKENI.

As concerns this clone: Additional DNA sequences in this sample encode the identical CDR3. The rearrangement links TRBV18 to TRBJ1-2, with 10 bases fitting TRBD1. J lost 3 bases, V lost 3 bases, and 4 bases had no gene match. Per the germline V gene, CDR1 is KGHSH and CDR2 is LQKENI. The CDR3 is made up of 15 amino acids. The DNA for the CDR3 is TGTGCCAGCTCACCGGGGACAGGGGTCTACTATGGCTACACCTTC. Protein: CASSPGTGVYYGYTF.

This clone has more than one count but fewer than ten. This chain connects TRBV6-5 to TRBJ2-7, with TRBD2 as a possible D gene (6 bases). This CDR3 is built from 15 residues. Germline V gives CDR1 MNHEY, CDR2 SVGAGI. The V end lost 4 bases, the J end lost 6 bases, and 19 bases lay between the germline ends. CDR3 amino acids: CASSLTGAISSEQYF. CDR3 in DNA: TGTGCCAGCAGTTTGACGGGAGCGATATCGAGCGAGCAGTACTTC.

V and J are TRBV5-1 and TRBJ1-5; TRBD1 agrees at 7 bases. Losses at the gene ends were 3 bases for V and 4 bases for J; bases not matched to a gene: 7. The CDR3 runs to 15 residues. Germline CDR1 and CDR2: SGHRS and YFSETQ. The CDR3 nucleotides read TGCGCCAGCAGCTATTCCGGGACAGTGAATCAGCCCCAGCATTTT. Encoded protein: CASSYSGTVNQPQHF.